These 20 T cell receptor beta chains share one sample of origin, sequenced in a study of spatial heterogeneity in lung cancer. TCRdb processed the 5' RACE reads anew with MiXCR; each CDR3 protein has one entry. The table records approximately 1,200 distinct CDR3 sequences, less than 15% of them present only once. Time point noted: sample taken at primary tumor resection. No cells were sorted before sequencing. The whole RNA sequenced was extracted from tumor, nontumor lung or frozen PBMC. Specimen: normal lung tissue next to the tumor, collected at surgery. The receptor set was obtained from a male donor with early-stage non-small cell lung cancer.

V is TRBV5-1 and J is TRBJ1-1; D not resolved. Between the trimmed V and J ends, which lost 5 bases and 8 bases, there was a span of 10 bases. This CDR3 is built from 11 residues. Germline lookup yields CDR1 SGHRS and CDR2 YFSETQ. CDR3 coding DNA: TGCGCCAGCAGGAGCGGTGTGGAAGCTTTCTTT. Its protein is CASRSGVEAFF. The full variable domain, with the rest looked up from reference TRBV5-1 and TRBJ1-1, is KAGVTQTPRYLIKTRGQQVTLSCSPISGHRSVSWYQQTPGQGLQFLFEYFSETQRNKGNFPGRFSGRQFSNSRSEMNVSTLELGDSALYLCASRSGVEAFFGQGTRLTVV.

This clonotype was seen many times. The rearrangement links TRBV3-1 to TRBJ2-2, with unresolved D. CDR1 LGHDT and CDR2 YNNKEL come from the germline V gene (reference sequence). The V end was cut by 4 bases, the J end by 5 bases, with 5 bases between. The CDR3 consists of 12 residues. This CDR3 is CASSRRTGELFF. CDR3 coding DNA: TGTGCCAGCAGCCGTCGGACCGGGGAGCTGTTTTTT.

In its sample, this clonotype is medium-sized. The genes are TRBV6-2 or TRBV6-3 and TRBJ1-6; tentative D call: TRBD1 (5 bases). Trimming left V 6 bases short and J 9 bases short, with 24 bases between. The CDR3 has 17 residues. CDR1 is MNHEY, CDR2 SVGEGT, per germline. CDR3 protein: CASSQRDFKHGRSPLHF. Here the CDR3 DNA reads TGTGCCAGCAGCCAACGGGACTTCAAACATGGGCGTTCACCCCTCCACTTT.

The sample holds many counts of this clonotype. The V gene is TRBV7-2, the J gene TRBJ2-7; D unresolved. This CDR3 is built from 13 residues. The V gene's germline CDR1 is SGHTA and CDR2 FQGNSA. The ends were cut back, 1 base at V and 7 bases at J, with 11 bases in the middle. The DNA of the CDR3 is TGTGCCAGCAGCTTAGGTCCGGTAGGGGAGCAGTACTTC. It specifies CASSLGPVGEQYF.

This clonotype showed up many times. The V gene is TRBV28, the J gene TRBJ2-3; possibly TRBD1 or TRBD2 for D (5 bases each). Trimming took off 2 bases at V and 6 bases at J, with 15 bases between the two ends. The CDR3 runs 15 residues. CDR1 MDHEN and CDR2 SYDVKM come from the germline V gene. The CDR3 spells CASSLRGFGLDTQYF. CDR3 coding DNA: TGTGCCAGCAGTTTACGGGGCTTCGGGCTGGATACGCAGTATTTT.

This clonotype was recorded at least ten times. The V gene is TRBV6-5, the J gene TRBJ2-2, with a possible D match to TRBD2 (7 bases). Trimming took off 8 bases at V and 5 bases at J, with 12 bases between the two ends. Looked up from germline, CDR1 is MNHEY and CDR2 is SVGAGI. The CDR3 runs 13 residues. The CDR3 sequence: CASGGAGTGELFF. As DNA, the CDR3 is TGTGCCAGCGGGGGGGCGGGAACCGGGGAGCTGTTTTTT.

This clonotype was observed a few times. The V call is TRBV3-1, the J call TRBJ1-2; a possible D gene is TRBD1 (6 bases). CDR1 and CDR2 (germline): LGHDT, YNNKEL (reference sequence). CDR3 length: 15 residues. V lost 1 base and J 1 base, leaving 10 bases between the germline ends. This CDR3 is CASSQVGQINYGYTF. CDR3 DNA sequence: TGTGCCAGCAGCCAAGTAGGACAGATTAACTATGGCTACACCTTC.

This clonotype counts as medium-sized. The chain couples TRBV5-1 to TRBJ2-2, with D hard to call. This CDR3 comprises 13 residues. The V gene lost 5 bases and the J gene lost 4 bases, with 9 bases spanning the gap. Germline CDR1 is SGHRS and CDR2 is YFSETQ. This chain's CDR3 is CASREPATGELFF. The CDR3 region has the DNA TGCGCCAGCAGAGAACCCGCCACCGGGGAGCTGTTTTTT. The entire variable domain, with the rest obtained from reference TRBV5-1 and TRBJ2-2, is as follows: KAGVTQTPRYLIKTRGQQVTLSCSPISGHRSVSWYQQTPGQGLQFLFEYFSETQRNKGNFPGRFSGRQFSNSRSEMNVSTLELGDSALYLCASREPATGELFFGEGSRLTVL.

At least ten counts were recorded for this clonotype. The chain combines TRBV6-1 with TRBJ1-1, with TRBD1 matching over 9 bases. CDR1 MNHNS and CDR2 SASEGT come from the germline V gene. Trimming cost V 4 bases and J 3 bases; bases outside gene matches: 3. This CDR3 is built from 14 residues. CDR3 residues: CASSADRGDTEAFF. CDR3 DNA: TGTGCCAGCAGTGCGGACAGGGGTGACACTGAAGCTTTCTTT.

V gene TRBV21-1 combines with J gene TRBJ2-3; the tabulated D call, TRBD1, remains unverified against the DNA. TRBV21-1 represents a pseudogene. This CDR3 region has 13 residues. The CDR3 region has the DNA TGTGCCAGCAGCAAAAGGGGGAGTCATACGCAGTATTTT. Translation: CASSKRGSHTQYF.

This clonotype was seen at least ten times. This chain joins TRBV19 and TRBJ1-6; no firm D call. V lost 0 bases to trimming and J lost 11 bases, with 8 bases between them. CDR3 size: 13 residues. CDR1 and CDR2 from the germline V gene are LNHDA and SQIVND (reference sequence). CDR3: CASSIDLRTPLHF. CDR3 bases: TGTGCCAGTAGTATAGACCTACGGACACCCCTCCACTTT.

This clonotype occurred many times. J is TRBJ1-5 and V is TRBV27; D not resolved. The germline gives CDR1 MNHEY, CDR2 SMNVEV (reference sequence). Between the trimmed V and J ends, which lost 1 base and 0 bases, there was a span of 10 bases. The CDR3 totals 16 residues. The CDR3 DNA follows: TGTGCCAGCAGTTTATTGGGCTGGAATAGCAATCAGCCCCAGCATTTT. Its translation is CASSLLGWNSNQPQHF.

By its share, this clonotype is large. V is TRBV28 and J is TRBJ1-1; the match to TRBD1 covers 8 bases. CDR3 length: 17 amino acids. Germline V gene sequence: CDR1 MDHEN, CDR2 SYDVKM. V dropped 5 bases and J dropped 2; count of bases not matched to a gene: 13. The CDR3 region has the DNA TGTGCCAGCAGTCCCCCCCACCGGGACAGGAGAAACACTGAAGCTTTCTTT. As protein: CASSPPHRDRRNTEAFF.

Relative to its sample, this clonotype is medium-sized. The rearrangement joins TRBV28 to TRBJ2-7; D perhaps matches TRBD1 (5 bases). Trimming shortened V by 2 bases and J by 5 bases, and 10 bases separated the two germline ends. Looked up from germline, CDR1 is MDHEN and CDR2 is SYDVKM. The length of the CDR3 is 13 residues. The CDR3: CASSLIGRDEQYV. The CDR3 DNA follows: TGTGCCAGCAGTTTAATCGGCAGGGACGAGCAGTACGTC.

In this sample, this clonotype turned up a few times. V usage is TRBV5-1 and J usage is TRBJ1-1; D is ambiguous. With 2 bases removed from V and 3 bases from J, the gap between germline ends came to 5 bases. CDR1 SGHRS and CDR2 YFSETQ come from the germline V gene. The CDR3 spans 12 residues. The CDR3 spells CASSFGHTEAFF. The DNA of the CDR3 is TGCGCCAGCAGCTTTGGACACACTGAAGCTTTCTTT.

This clonotype is categorized as medium-sized (0.01 to 0.1%). The chain links TRBV5-4 to TRBJ1-2; a weak D match, TRBD1 (5 bases). Germline V gene lookup returns CDR1 SGHNT and CDR2 YYREEE (reference sequence). The CDR3 runs to 15 residues. With 2 bases removed from V and 8 bases from J, the gap between germline ends came to 19 bases. Written as DNA, the CDR3 is TGTGCCAGCAGCTTTGAGGGGCGAGGGGTACGAGGCTACACCTTC. Translating it yields CASSFEGRGVRGYTF.

This clonotype is medium-sized. The chain couples TRBV20-1 to TRBJ1-5; 7 nucleotides line up with TRBD1. Germline V gives CDR1 DFQATT, CDR2 SNEGSKA (reference sequence). The CDR3 runs 15 residues. Trimming removed 3 bases from V and 2 bases from J; junction bases left unmatched: 7. In nucleotides, the CDR3 is TGCAGTGCTAGGACAGGGCCTCGGGGCAATCAGCCCCAGCATTTT. Translated: CSARTGPRGNQPQHF.

This clonotype is large (0.1 to 1%) by share. The chain recombines TRBV27 with TRBJ2-1; 10 nucleotides align to TRBD1. The V gene's germline CDR1 is MNHEY and CDR2 SMNVEV (reference sequence). With V trimmed by 6 bases and J by 0 bases, 8 bases remained unmatched. There are 17 residues in the CDR3. CDR3: CASRGTGAISSYNEQFF. DNA of the CDR3: TGTGCCAGCAGAGGGACAGGGGCTATAAGCTCCTACAATGAGCAGTTCTTC.

This clonotype qualifies as medium-sized. The rearrangement uses TRBV20-1 and TRBJ2-1; 9 nucleotides line up with TRBD2. Germline CDR1 reads DFQATT; CDR2 reads SNEGSKA (reference sequence). The CDR3 consists of 14 residues. The V and J ends lost 6 bases and 10 bases, in that order; junction bases with no gene match: 13. DNA of the CDR3: TGCAGTGCCTCATCGGCGGGGGGGCCTGGAGAGCAGTTCTTC. It codes for CSASSAGGPGEQFF.

This clonotype has a count of ten or more. The chain employs TRBV30 and TRBJ2-5, with 15 bases aligning to TRBD2. CDR1 and CDR2 (germline): GTSNPN, SVGIG (reference sequence). Trimming cost V 7 bases and J 4 bases; bases outside gene matches: 13. This CDR3 has 17 amino acids. CDR3 region: CAYNPGLAGGLPETQYF. CDR3 sequence (DNA): TGTGCCTACAATCCGGGACTAGCGGGGGGCTTGCCAGAGACCCAGTACTTC. The complete variable domain, with remaining parts taken from reference TRBV30 and TRBJ2-5, reads SQTIHQWPATLVQPVGSPLSLECTVEGTSNPNLYWYRQAAGRGLQLLFYSVGIGQISSEVPQNLSASRPQDRQFILSSKKLLLSDSGFYLCAYNPGLAGGLPETQYFGPGTRLLVL.